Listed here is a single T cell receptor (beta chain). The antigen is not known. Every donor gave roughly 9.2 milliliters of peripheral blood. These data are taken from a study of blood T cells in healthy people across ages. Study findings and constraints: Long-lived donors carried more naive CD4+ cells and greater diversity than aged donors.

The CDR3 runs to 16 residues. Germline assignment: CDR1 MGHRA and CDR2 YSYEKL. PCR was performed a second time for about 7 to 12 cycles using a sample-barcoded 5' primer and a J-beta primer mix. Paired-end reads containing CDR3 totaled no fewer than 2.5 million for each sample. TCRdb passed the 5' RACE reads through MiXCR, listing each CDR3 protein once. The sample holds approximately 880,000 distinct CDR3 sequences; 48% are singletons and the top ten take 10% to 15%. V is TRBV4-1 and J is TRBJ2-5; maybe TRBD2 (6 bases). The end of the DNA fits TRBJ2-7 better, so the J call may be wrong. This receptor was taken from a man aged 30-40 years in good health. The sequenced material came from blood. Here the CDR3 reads CASSQIPTGEYYEQYF. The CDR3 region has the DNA TGCGCCAGCAGCCAAATCCCCACGGGGGAGTACTACGAGCAGTACTTC.